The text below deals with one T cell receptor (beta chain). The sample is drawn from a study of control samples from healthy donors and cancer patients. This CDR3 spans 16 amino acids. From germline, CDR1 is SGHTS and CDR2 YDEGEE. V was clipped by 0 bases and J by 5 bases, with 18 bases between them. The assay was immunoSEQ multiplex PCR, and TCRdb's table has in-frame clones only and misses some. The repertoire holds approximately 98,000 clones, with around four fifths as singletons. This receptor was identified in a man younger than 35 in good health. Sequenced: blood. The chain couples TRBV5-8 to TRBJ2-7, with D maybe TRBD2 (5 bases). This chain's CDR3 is CASSLAGFGPPHEQYF. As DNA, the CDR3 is TGTGCCAGCAGCTTGGCGGGGTTTGGACCCCCCCACGAGCAGTACTTC.